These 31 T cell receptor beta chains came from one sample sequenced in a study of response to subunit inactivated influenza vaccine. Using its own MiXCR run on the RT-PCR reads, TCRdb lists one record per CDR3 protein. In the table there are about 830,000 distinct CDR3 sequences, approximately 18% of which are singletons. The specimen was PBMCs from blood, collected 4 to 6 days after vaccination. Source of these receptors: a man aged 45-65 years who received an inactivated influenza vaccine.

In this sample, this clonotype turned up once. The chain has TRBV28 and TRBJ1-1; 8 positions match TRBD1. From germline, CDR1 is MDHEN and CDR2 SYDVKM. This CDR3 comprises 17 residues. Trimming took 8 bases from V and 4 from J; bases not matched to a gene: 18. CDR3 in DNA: TGTGCCAGCCGCCCCCCCTCGTCCAGGGGGCATGGCACTGAAGCTTTCTTT. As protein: CASRPPSSRGHGTEAFF. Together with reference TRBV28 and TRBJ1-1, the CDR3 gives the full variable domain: DVKVTQSSRYLVKRTGEKVFLECVQDMDHENMFWYRQDPGLGLRLIYFSYDVKMKEKGDIPEGYSVSREKKERFSLILESASTNQTSMYLCASRPPSSRGHGTEAFFGQGTRLTVV.

The CDR3 loop is CASSQDRRVRDRQETQYF. The CDR3 DNA is TGTGCCAGCAGCCAAGATCGGAGGGTGCGGGACCGGCAAGAGACCCAGTACTTC. The V call is TRBV4-2, the J call TRBJ2-5, with a tentative D call TRBD2 (6 bases). The germline V gene encodes CDR1 LGHNA and CDR2 YNFKEQ. Trimming cost V 0 bases and J 2 bases, with 19 bases left between them. This CDR3 comprises 18 residues.

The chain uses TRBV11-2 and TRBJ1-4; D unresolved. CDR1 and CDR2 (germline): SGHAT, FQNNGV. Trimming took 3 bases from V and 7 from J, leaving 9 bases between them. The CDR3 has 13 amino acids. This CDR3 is CASSFGRVEKLFF. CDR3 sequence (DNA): TGTGCCAGCAGCTTCGGGAGGGTTGAAAAACTGTTTTTT.

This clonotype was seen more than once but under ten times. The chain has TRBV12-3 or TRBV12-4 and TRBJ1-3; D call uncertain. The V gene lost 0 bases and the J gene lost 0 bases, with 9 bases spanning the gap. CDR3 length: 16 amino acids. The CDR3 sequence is CASSLARTSSGNTIYF. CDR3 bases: TGTGCCAGCAGTTTAGCGCGGACCAGCTCTGGAAACACCATATATTTT.

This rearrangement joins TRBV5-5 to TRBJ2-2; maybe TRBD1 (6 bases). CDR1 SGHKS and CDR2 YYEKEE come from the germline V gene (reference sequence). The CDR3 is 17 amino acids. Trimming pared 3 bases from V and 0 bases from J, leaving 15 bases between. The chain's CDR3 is CASSSPTGLANTGELFF. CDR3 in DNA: TGTGCCAGCAGCTCCCCTACAGGGCTCGCGAACACCGGGGAGCTGTTTTTT. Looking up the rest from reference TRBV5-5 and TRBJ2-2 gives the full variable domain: DAGVTQSPTHLIKTRGQQVTLRCSPISGHKSVSWYQQVLGQGPQFIFQYYEKEERGRGNFPDRFSARQFPNYSSELNVNALLLGDSALYLCASSSPTGLANTGELFFGEGSRLTVL.

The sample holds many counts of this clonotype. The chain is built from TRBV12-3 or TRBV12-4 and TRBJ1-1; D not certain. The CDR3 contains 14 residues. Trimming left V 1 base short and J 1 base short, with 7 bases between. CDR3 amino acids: CASSLGLRNTEAFF. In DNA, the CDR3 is TGTGCCAGCAGTTTAGGGCTCAGGAACACTGAAGCTTTCTTT.

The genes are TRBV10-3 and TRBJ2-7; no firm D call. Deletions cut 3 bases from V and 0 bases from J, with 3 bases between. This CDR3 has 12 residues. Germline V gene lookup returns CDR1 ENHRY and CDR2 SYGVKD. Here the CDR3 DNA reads TGTGCCATCAGTGACGTCTCCTACGAGCAGTACTTC. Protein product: CAISDVSYEQYF.

The CDR3 sequence: CSVVSMRGLAYEQYF. Written as DNA, the CDR3 is TGCAGCGTTGTCTCTATGAGGGGGTTAGCCTACGAGCAGTACTTC. The rearrangement links TRBV29-1 to TRBJ2-7; TRBD1 might be the D (6 bases). Trimming cost V 4 bases and J 2 bases, with 18 bases left between them. The CDR3 length is 15 residues. Per the germline V gene, CDR1 is SQVTM and CDR2 is ANQGSEA.

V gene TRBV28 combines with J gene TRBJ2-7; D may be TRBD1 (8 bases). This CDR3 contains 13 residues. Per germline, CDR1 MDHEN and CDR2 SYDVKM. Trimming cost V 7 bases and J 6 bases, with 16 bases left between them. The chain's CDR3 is CASIGQGLREQYF. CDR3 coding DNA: TGTGCCAGCATTGGACAGGGACTACGCGAGCAGTACTTC.

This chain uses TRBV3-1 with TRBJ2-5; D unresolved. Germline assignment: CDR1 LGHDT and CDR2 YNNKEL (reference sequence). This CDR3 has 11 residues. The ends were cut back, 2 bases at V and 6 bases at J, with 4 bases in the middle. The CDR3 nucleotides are TGTGCCAGCAGCCAAATAAAGACCCAGTACTTC. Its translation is CASSQIKTQYF.

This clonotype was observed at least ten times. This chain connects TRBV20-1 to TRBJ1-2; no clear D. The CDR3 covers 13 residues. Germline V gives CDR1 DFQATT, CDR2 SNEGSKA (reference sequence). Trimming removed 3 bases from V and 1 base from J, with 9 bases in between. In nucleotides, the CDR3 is TGCAGTGCTAGTCCCCGAATTAACTATGGCTACACCTTC. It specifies CSASPRINYGYTF.

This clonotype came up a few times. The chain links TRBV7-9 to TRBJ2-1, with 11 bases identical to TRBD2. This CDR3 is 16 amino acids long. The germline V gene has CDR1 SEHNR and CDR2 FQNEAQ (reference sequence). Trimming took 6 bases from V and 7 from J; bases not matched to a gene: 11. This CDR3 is CASSPLAGGLGNEQFF. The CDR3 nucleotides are TGTGCCAGCAGTCCTCTAGCGGGAGGCCTAGGAAATGAGCAGTTCTTC.

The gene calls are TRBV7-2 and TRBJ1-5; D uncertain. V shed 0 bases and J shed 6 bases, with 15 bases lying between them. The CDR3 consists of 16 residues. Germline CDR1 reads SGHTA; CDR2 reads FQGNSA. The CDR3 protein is CASSLAEGLWGQPQHF. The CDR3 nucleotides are TGTGCCAGCAGCTTAGCGGAAGGGTTATGGGGTCAGCCCCAGCATTTT.

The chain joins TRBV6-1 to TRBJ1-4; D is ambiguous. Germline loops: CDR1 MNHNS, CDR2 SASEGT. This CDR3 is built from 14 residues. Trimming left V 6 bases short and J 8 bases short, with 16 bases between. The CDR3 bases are TGTGCCAGCAGCCCCCCGGGGAACGAAGAAAAACTGTTTTTT. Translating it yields CASSPPGNEEKLFF.

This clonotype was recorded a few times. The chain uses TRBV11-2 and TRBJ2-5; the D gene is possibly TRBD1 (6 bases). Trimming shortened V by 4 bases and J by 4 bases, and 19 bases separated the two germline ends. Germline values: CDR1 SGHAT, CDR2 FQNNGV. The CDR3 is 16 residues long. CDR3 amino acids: CASSYWVLGGRETQYF. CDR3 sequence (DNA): TGTGCCAGCAGCTATTGGGTCCTAGGGGGTCGAGAGACCCAGTACTTC.

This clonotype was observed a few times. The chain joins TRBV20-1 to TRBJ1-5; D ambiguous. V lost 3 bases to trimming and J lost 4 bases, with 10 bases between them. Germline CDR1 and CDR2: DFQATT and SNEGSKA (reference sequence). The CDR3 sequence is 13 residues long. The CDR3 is CSASRQINQPQHF. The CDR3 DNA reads TGCAGTGCTAGTAGGCAGATAAATCAGCCCCAGCATTTT.

The CDR3 bases are TGTGCCAGCAGTTTTGCGGGAACAGGGAACTACGAGCAGTACTTC. Encoded protein: CASSFAGTGNYEQYF. The J gene is TRBJ2-7, the V gene TRBV28; D may correspond to TRBD1 or TRBD2 (6 bases each). The CDR3 runs to 15 residues. Trimming removed 3 bases at V and 3 bases at J, with 15 bases between. Germline CDR1 reads MDHEN; CDR2 reads SYDVKM. The complete variable domain, with remaining parts taken from reference TRBV28 and TRBJ2-7, reads DVKVTQSSRYLVKRTGEKVFLECVQDMDHENMFWYRQDPGLGLRLIYFSYDVKMKEKGDIPEGYSVSREKKERFSLILESASTNQTSMYLCASSFAGTGNYEQYFGPGTRLTVT.

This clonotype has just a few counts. Written as DNA, the CDR3 is TGTGCCAGCAGCCCGAAGGGTGAGCAGTTCTTC. Translating gives CASSPKGEQFF. The chain has TRBV7-9 and TRBJ2-1; no clear D gene. Germline V gene lookup returns CDR1 SEHNR and CDR2 FQNEAQ (reference sequence). Trimming pared 5 bases from V and 9 bases from J, leaving 8 bases between. The CDR3 covers 11 residues.

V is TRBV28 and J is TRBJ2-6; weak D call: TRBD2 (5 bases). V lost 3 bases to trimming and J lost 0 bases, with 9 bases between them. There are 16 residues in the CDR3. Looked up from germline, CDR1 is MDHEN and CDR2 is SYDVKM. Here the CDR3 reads CASSLYGLSGANVLTF. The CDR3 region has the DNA TGTGCCAGCAGTTTGTACGGACTCTCTGGGGCCAACGTCCTGACTTTC.

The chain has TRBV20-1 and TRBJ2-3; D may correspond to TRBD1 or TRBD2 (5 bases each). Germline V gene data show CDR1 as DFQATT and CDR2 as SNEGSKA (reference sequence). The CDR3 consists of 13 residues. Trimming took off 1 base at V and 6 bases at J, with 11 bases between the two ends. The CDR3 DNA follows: TGCAGTGCTAGAGGGGGGTTTCGGGATACGCAGTATTTT. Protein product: CSARGGFRDTQYF.

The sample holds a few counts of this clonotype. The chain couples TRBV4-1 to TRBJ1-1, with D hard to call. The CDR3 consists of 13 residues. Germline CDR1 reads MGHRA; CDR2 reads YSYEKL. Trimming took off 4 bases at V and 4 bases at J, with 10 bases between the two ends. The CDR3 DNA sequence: TGCGCCAGCAGCCCCCTCGGGGTCACTGAAGCTTTCTTT. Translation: CASSPLGVTEAFF.

CDR3 sequence reads: CASSLERAGRDTQYF. In DNA, the CDR3 is TGCGCCAGCAGCTTGGAGAGGGCGGGAAGAGATACGCAGTATTTT. This sequence joins TRBV5-1 and TRBJ2-3, with D possibly TRBD2 on 6 matching bases. This CDR3 is built from 15 residues. Deletions cut 0 bases from V and 5 bases from J, with 13 bases between. CDR1 and CDR2 (germline): SGHRS, YFSETQ.

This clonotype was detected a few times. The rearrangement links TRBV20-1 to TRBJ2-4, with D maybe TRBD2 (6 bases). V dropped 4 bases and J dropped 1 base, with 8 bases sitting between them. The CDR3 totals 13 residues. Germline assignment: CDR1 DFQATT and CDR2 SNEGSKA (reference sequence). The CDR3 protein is CSATGSAKNIQYF. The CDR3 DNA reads TGCAGTGCTACCGGGAGTGCCAAAAACATTCAGTACTTC.

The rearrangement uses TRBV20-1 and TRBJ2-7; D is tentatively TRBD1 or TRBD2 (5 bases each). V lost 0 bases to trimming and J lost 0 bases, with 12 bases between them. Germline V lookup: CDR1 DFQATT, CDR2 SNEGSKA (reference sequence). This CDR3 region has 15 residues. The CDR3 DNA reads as TGCAGTGCTAGAGATCCGGGGACGAGCTCCTACGAGCAGTACTTC. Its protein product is CSARDPGTSSYEQYF.

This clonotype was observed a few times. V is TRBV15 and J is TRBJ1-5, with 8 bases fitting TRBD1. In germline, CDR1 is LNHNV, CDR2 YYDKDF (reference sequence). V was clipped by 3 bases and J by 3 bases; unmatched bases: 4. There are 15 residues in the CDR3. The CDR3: CATSRDRVDNQPQHF. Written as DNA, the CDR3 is TGTGCCACCAGCAGGGACAGGGTTGACAATCAGCCCCAGCATTTT.

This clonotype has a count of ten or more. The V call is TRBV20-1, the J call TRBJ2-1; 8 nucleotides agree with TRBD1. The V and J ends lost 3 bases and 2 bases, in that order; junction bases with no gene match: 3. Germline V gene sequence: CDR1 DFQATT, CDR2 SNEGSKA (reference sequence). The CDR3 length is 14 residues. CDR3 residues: CSASGRGPYNEQFF. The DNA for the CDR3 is TGCAGTGCTAGCGGCAGGGGGCCCTACAATGAGCAGTTCTTC.

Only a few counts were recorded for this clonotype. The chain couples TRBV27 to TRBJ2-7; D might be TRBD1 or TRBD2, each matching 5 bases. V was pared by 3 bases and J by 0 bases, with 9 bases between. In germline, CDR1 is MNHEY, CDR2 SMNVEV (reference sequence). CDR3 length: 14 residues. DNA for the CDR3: TGTGCCAGCAGTTTTGGGGGTAACTCCTACGAGCAGTACTTC. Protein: CASSFGGNSYEQYF.

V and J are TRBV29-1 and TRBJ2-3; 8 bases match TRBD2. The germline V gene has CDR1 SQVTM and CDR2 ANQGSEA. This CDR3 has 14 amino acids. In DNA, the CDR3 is TGCAGTGGGATTCCGGGACTAGTCACAGATACGCAGTATTTT. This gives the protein CSGIPGLVTDTQYF.

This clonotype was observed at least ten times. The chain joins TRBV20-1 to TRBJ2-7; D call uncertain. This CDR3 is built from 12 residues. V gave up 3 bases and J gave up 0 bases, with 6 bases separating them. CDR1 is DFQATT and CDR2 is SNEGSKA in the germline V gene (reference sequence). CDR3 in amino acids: CSARVSSYEQYF. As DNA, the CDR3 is TGCAGTGCTAGGGTTTCCTCCTACGAGCAGTACTTC.

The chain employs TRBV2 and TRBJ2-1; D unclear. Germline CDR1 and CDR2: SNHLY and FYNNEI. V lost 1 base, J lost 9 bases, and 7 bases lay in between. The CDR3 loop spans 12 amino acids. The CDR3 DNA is TGTGCCAGCAGTGAAGTAGGTGGTGAGCAGTTCTTC. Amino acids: CASSEVGGEQFF.

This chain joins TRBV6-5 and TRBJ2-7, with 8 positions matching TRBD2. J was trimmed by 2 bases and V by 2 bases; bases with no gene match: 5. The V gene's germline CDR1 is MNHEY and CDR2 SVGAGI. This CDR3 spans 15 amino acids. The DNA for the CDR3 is TGTGCCAGCAGTTACCTTCGGGGGGGCACCTACGAGCAGTACTTC. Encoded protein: CASSYLRGGTYEQYF.